Described below is a single T cell receptor beta chain sequence and its context. The germline gives CDR1 SGHTA, CDR2 FQGNSA. The CDR3 has 14 residues. With 11 bases clipped from V and 0 bases from J, the junction kept 3 bases outside the gene matches. Living in about two dozen US areas, the participants were between roughly 18 and 90 years of age. Sequencing was performed with immunoSEQ multiplex PCR; in TCRdb, only in-frame clones are kept and a portion is missing. The top ten hold around 9.3% of the sample, which has fewer than 400,000 clones, approximately 90% seen once. This specimen belongs to a study of blood T cell repertoires in COVID-19. On the study more broadly: The United States, Italy and Spain provided the acute and convalescent COVID-19 samples.

The receptor was derived from a woman in her 50s who had recovered from COVID-19. This chain connects TRBV7-2 to TRBJ2-6; 8 bases line up with TRBD2. Sequencing was done on a sample of PBMCs or T cells enriched from blood (not recorded which). The CDR3 DNA is TGTGCCCGGGGGGGGACCTCTGGGGCCAACGTCCTGACTTTC. The encoded protein is CARGGTSGANVLTF.